These 20 T cell receptor beta chains originate from one sample sequenced in a study of T-cell memory formation after mild COVID-19 (dated by TCRdb to the early 2020s). The receptor library was made with 5' RACE. Instrument used: Illumina NovaSeq 6000. Through fastp at Q25 and MiXCR, TCRdb rebuilt clones from the public reads, retaining in-frame beta chains. Merged by CDR3 protein, the rows form single entries marked with the most common genes and DNA. The sample table lists 200,000 to 250,000 distinct CDR3 sequences, over 9% of them with a count of one. The leading ten clones occupy approximately 20% of the sample. Sequenced material: PBMCs or a T cell subset sorted from them (not recorded which). These receptors all come from a man aged 18 to 30 who had mild COVID-19 (a few samples of this study predate the infection). The sample titles of this study are shuffled in the database, so cell type and time point are left out; the donor was told from shared clones.

This clonotype came up a few times. The genes are TRBV5-1 and TRBJ2-1; D is uncertain. The germline V and J ends were trimmed by 2 bases and 3 bases, with 9 bases remaining between them. The CDR3 has 14 amino acids. The germline V gene has CDR1 SGHRS and CDR2 YFSETQ. The CDR3 sequence: CASSFLKGYNEQFF. CDR3 nucleotide sequence: TGCGCCAGCAGCTTTTTAAAGGGCTACAATGAGCAGTTCTTC.

This clonotype was counted a few times. The chain has TRBV9 and TRBJ1-1, with D hard to call. The germline V gene has CDR1 SGDLS and CDR2 YYNGEE. V lost 0 bases and J 5 bases, leaving 11 bases between the germline ends. This CDR3 contains 14 residues. CDR3 residues: CASSVERAGTEAFF. The CDR3 DNA is TGTGCCAGCAGCGTAGAGAGGGCAGGTACTGAAGCTTTCTTT.

This clonotype was counted between two and nine times. V usage is TRBV6-5 and J usage is TRBJ2-7; 7 positions agree with TRBD1. Germline V gene lookup returns CDR1 MNHEY and CDR2 SVGAGI. The CDR3 is made up of 13 amino acids. With 4 bases clipped from V and 6 bases from J, the junction kept 6 bases outside the gene matches. The CDR3 nucleotides read TGTGCCAGCAGTTCCGGGACAGTCGCCGAGCAGTACGTC. Protein product: CASSSGTVAEQYV.

This clonotype came up many times. The rearrangement joins TRBV25-1 to TRBJ2-7; 8 positions match TRBD1. Germline lookup yields CDR1 MGHDK and CDR2 SYGVNS. Losses at the gene ends were 2 bases for V and 4 bases for J; bases not matched to a gene: 7. There are 15 residues in the CDR3. The CDR3 bases are TGTGCCAGCAGTGAAGGTAACAGGGGGGTGTACGAGCAGTACTTC. It translates to CASSEGNRGVYEQYF.

This clonotype was detected a few times. The chain has TRBV27 and TRBJ1-2; 10 nucleotides match TRBD1. Looked up from germline, CDR1 is MNHEY and CDR2 is SMNVEV (reference sequence). CDR3 size: 14 residues. V lost 6 bases and J lost 3; bases outside the gene matches: 4. CDR3 in amino acids: CASRGQGRYYGYTF. As DNA, the CDR3 is TGTGCCAGCAGGGGACAGGGGCGCTACTATGGCTACACCTTC.

This clonotype came up a few times. CDR3 region: CASAQGLTYEQYV. CDR3 bases: TGTGCCAGCGCACAAGGGTTAACCTACGAGCAGTACGTC. This sequence joins TRBV5-6 and TRBJ2-7; D ambiguous. The germline V and J ends were trimmed by 7 bases and 2 bases, with 13 bases remaining between them. CDR1 SGHDT and CDR2 YYEEEE come from the germline V gene. The CDR3 is 13 residues long.

This sequence joins TRBV20-1 and TRBJ2-1, with TRBD2 identical over 9 bases. The CDR3 runs to 19 residues. The V segment lost 4 bases and the J segment 1 base; nucleotides outside the gene matches: 17. The germline gives CDR1 DFQATT, CDR2 SNEGSKA (reference sequence). CDR3 in amino acids: CSATLRGGRNRDSYNEQFF. The CDR3, as DNA: TGCAGTGCTACCTTGCGGGGGGGTAGGAACCGGGATTCCTACAATGAGCAGTTCTTC.

In this sample, this clonotype turned up a few times. The gene calls are TRBV5-1 and TRBJ2-4, with D unresolved. Germline values: CDR1 SGHRS, CDR2 YFSETQ. There are 14 residues in the CDR3. Trimming removed 7 bases at V and 5 bases at J, with 16 bases between. The CDR3 nucleotides read TGCGCCAGCGGCCAAATTCCCGGTGAAAACATTCAGTACTTC. Translation: CASGQIPGENIQYF.

This clonotype has only a few counts. The CDR3 sequence: CSVAPQPGPAGYTF. In DNA, the CDR3 is TGCAGCGTTGCTCCTCAGCCAGGACCAGCCGGCTACACCTTC. The chain joins TRBV29-1 to TRBJ1-2; D not certain. V was shortened by 4 bases and J by 8 bases, with 20 bases between the two germline ends. CDR1 SQVTM and CDR2 ANQGSEA come from the germline V gene. This CDR3 comprises 14 residues.

The V call is TRBV28, the J call TRBJ1-1, with D possibly TRBD1 on 5 matching bases. The V and J ends lost 5 bases and 4 bases respectively, with 20 bases between them. CDR3 length equals 16 residues. CDR1 is MDHEN, CDR2 SYDVKM, per germline. CDR3 sequence reads: CASSPPRGGKGTEAFF. The DNA for the CDR3 is TGTGCCAGCAGTCCTCCTCGGGGGGGAAAAGGCACTGAAGCTTTCTTT.

The rearrangement links TRBV5-1 to TRBJ1-1, with D maybe TRBD1 (5 bases). The germline CDR1 and CDR2 sequences are SGHRS and YFSETQ. V was trimmed by 4 bases and J by 1 base, leaving 17 bases between them. The CDR3 sequence is 16 residues long. The CDR3 DNA is TGCGCCAGCAGCCCGGTTCCCCCGGGACCGAACACTGAAGCTTTCTTT. Translation: CASSPVPPGPNTEAFF.

The rearrangement uses TRBV6-6 and TRBJ1-5; possibly TRBD1 for D (6 bases). Between the trimmed V and J ends, which lost 3 bases and 1 base, there was a span of 16 bases. This CDR3 is 17 amino acids long. The germline V gene encodes CDR1 MNHNY and CDR2 SVGAGI (reference sequence). The CDR3 DNA is TGTGCCAGCAGTTATCCCGGACAGCCAAGGAGCAATCAGCCCCAGCATTTT. This codes for CASSYPGQPRSNQPQHF.

This chain connects TRBV7-9 to TRBJ1-1; 9 bases match TRBD1. CDR3 size: 13 residues. Germline assignment: CDR1 SEHNR and CDR2 FQNEAQ (reference sequence). V lost 7 bases and J lost 0; bases outside the gene matches: 0. The CDR3 loop is CASNRGLNTEAFF. CDR3 nucleotides: TGTGCCAGCAACAGGGGGCTGAACACTGAAGCTTTCTTT. The full variable domain, with the rest looked up from reference TRBV7-9 and TRBJ1-1, is DTGVSQNPRHKITKRGQNVTFRCDPISEHNRLYWYRQTLGQGPEFLTYFQNEAQLEKSRLLSDRFSAERPKGSFSTLEIQRTEQGDSAMYLCASNRGLNTEAFFGQGTRLTVV.

This clonotype was found once. CDR3 amino acids: CASSRILAGLTDTQYF. For the CDR3, the DNA is TGTGCCAGCAGCCGAATCCTAGCGGGGCTCACAGATACGCAGTATTTT. The chain couples TRBV11-2 to TRBJ2-3; 9 bases are a match to TRBD2. V was pared by 5 bases and J by 2 bases, with 8 bases of the junction left unmatched. Per the germline V gene, CDR1 is SGHAT and CDR2 is FQNNGV. CDR3 length: 16 amino acids. The complete variable domain, with remaining parts taken from reference TRBV11-2 and TRBJ2-3, reads EAGVAQSPRYKIIEKRQSVAFWCNPISGHATLYWYQQILGQGPKLLIQFQNNGVVDDSQLPKDRFSAERLKGVDSTLKIQPAKLEDSAVYLCASSRILAGLTDTQYFGPGTRLTVL.

The chain couples TRBV7-2 to TRBJ1-6, with D hard to call. Germline loops: CDR1 SGHTA, CDR2 FQGNSA. V was clipped by 5 bases and J by 10 bases, with 9 bases between them. CDR3 length: 12 residues. In DNA form, the CDR3 reads TGTGCCAGCAGCCTGGATGGATCACCCCTCCACTTT. It is translated as CASSLDGSPLHF.

This clonotype has just a few counts. The chain carries TRBV29-1 and TRBJ2-5; weak D call: TRBD1 (6 bases). The CDR3 spans 13 residues. Looked up from germline, CDR1 is SQVTM and CDR2 is ANQGSEA. Trimming left V 4 bases short and J 3 bases short, with 12 bases between. CDR3 residues: CSVVGAFEETQYF. The CDR3 nucleotides are TGCAGCGTTGTGGGGGCCTTCGAAGAGACCCAGTACTTC.

This sequence joins TRBV7-2 and TRBJ1-5; D gene uncertain. CDR1 and CDR2 from the germline V gene are SGHTA and FQGNSA. V lost 1 base, J lost 0 bases, and 7 bases lay in between. This CDR3 has 15 amino acids. The CDR3 coding sequence is TGTGCCAGCAGCTTAGGAAGTTATAGCAATCAGCCCCAGCATTTT. Protein: CASSLGSYSNQPQHF.

This clonotype appeared a few times. The chain links TRBV18 to TRBJ2-2; 7 bases are shared with TRBD1. After removal of 5 bases from V and 7 bases from J, the junction contained 10 bases not matched to a gene. The CDR3 covers 15 residues. Germline assignment: CDR1 KGHSH and CDR2 LQKENI. The CDR3 DNA follows: TGTGCCAGCTCAACGGGACAGAGTGGCCTCGGGGAGCTGTTTTTT. This gives the protein CASSTGQSGLGELFF.

This clonotype has just a few counts. The CDR3 reads CASSVTGGGGYTF. The CDR3 region has the DNA TGTGCCAGCAGCGTAACAGGGGGAGGAGGCTACACCTTC. This sequence joins TRBV9 and TRBJ1-2; 8 bases are shared with TRBD1. Germline trimming cut 1 base from V and 8 bases from J; bases unmatched to any gene: 4. CDR1 and CDR2 (germline): SGDLS, YYNGEE. The CDR3 length is 13 residues.

As for this clonotype: Germline is not matched at one junction end, which may reflect a read error. The chain links TRBV3-1 to TRBJ2-7, with no clear D. The V gene's germline CDR1 is LGHDT and CDR2 YNNKEL (reference sequence). The CDR3 is made up of 11 amino acids. The CDR3 is CAISQEAEQYF. CDR3 sequence (DNA): TGTGCCATCAGCCAAGAGGCAGAGCAGTACTTC.